These 20 T cell receptor beta chains were sequenced from one sample in a study of blood T cell repertoires in COVID-19. Clones were sequenced by immunoSEQ multiplex PCR, and TCRdb holds only the in-frame ones, with some missing. The sample contains roughly 230,000 clones, roughly 85% of which appear only once. The source material was peripheral blood. These receptors all stem from a man in his forties or fifties with COVID-19, enrolled during active disease.

The chain couples TRBV2 to TRBJ1-5; 8 bases line up with TRBD1. Losses at the gene ends were 4 bases for V and 3 bases for J; bases not matched to a gene: 2. CDR1 is SNHLY and CDR2 is FYNNEI in the germline V gene. The CDR3 length is 14 residues. The CDR3 sequence: CASSGDRPNQPQHF. CDR3 nucleotides: TGTGCCAGCAGTGGGGACAGGCCCAATCAGCCCCAGCATTTT.

V usage is TRBV6-2 or TRBV6-3 and J usage is TRBJ1-5; D perhaps matches TRBD1 (6 bases). The CDR3 runs to 16 residues. Trimming stripped 5 bases from V and 3 bases from J, with 17 bases between. The germline V gene encodes CDR1 MNHEY and CDR2 SVGEGT. Here the CDR3 reads CASSPRPGHNNQPQHF. The CDR3 DNA follows: TGTGCCAGCAGTCCCCGGCCGGGACATAACAATCAGCCCCAGCATTTT.

This clone was detected only once. The V call is TRBV7-9, the J call TRBJ2-1, with D maybe TRBD1 (5 bases). The germline CDR1 and CDR2 sequences are SEHNR and FQNEAQ (reference sequence). The CDR3 runs 17 residues. Deletions cut 2 bases from V and 6 bases from J, with 20 bases between. CDR3 nucleotides: TGTGCCAGCAGCTTAATCGGCAGCAACAGGCTGATCAATGAGCAGTTCTTC. This sequence encodes CASSLIGSNRLINEQFF.

The chain uses TRBV9 and TRBJ2-3; a weak D match, TRBD1 (6 bases). The length of the CDR3 is 14 residues. Trimming pared 0 bases from V and 5 bases from J, leaving 10 bases between. The germline V gene encodes CDR1 SGDLS and CDR2 YYNGEE. The CDR3 loop is CASSVGTGKDTQYF. DNA for the CDR3: TGTGCCAGCAGCGTAGGAACAGGGAAAGATACGCAGTATTTT.

Notes on this clone: Its ends do not fully match the called genes, so a read error is possible. This chain links TRBV7-7 with TRBJ2-7, with 13 bases aligning to TRBD2. The V gene's germline CDR1 is SSHAT and CDR2 FNYEAQ (reference sequence). The CDR3 has 15 amino acids. This chain's CDR3 is CASSEGTSGAYEQYF. CDR3 coding DNA: TGTGCTAGCAGCGAGGGGACTAGCGGGGCCTACGAGCAGTACTTC.

The chain joins TRBV5-4 to TRBJ1-2, with 11 bases lining up with TRBD1. The CDR3 totals 15 residues. The ends lost 0 bases at V and 3 bases at J; junction bases unmatched: 1. Germline lookup yields CDR1 SGHNT and CDR2 YYREEE (reference sequence). For the CDR3, the DNA is TGTGCCAGCAGCTTGGGGACAGGGGGCGACTATGGCTACACCTTC. It is translated as CASSLGTGGDYGYTF.

The chain carries TRBV7-9 and TRBJ1-2; 8 bases line up with TRBD1. Germline V gene data show CDR1 as SEHNR and CDR2 as FQNEAQ (reference sequence). J was trimmed by 2 bases and V by 5 bases; bases with no gene match: 7. CDR3 length: 15 amino acids. The CDR3: CASSPGQGGNYGYTF. The CDR3 region has the DNA TGTGCCAGCAGCCCCGGACAGGGAGGGAACTATGGCTACACCTTC.

The chain recombines TRBV25-1 with TRBJ2-7, with 10 nucleotides matching TRBD1. CDR3 length: 12 amino acids. Germline lookup yields CDR1 MGHDK and CDR2 SYGVNS. The V and J ends lost 8 bases and 3 bases, in that order; junction bases with no gene match: 1. CDR3 in amino acids: CASGQGGYEQYF. CDR3 nucleotides: TGTGCCAGCGGACAGGGGGGCTACGAGCAGTACTTC.

This clone has just one count. The CDR3 region has the DNA TGTGCCAGCAGTTACTCGGCGATGACTGTTAACTATGGCTACACCTTC. This translates into CASSYSAMTVNYGYTF. This chain joins TRBV6-6 and TRBJ1-2; D unresolved. CDR1 and CDR2 from the germline V gene are MNHNY and SVGAGI (reference sequence). The V gene lost 0 bases and the J gene lost 1 base, with 12 bases spanning the gap. This CDR3 spans 16 amino acids.

The genes are TRBV5-1 and TRBJ2-5, with D unresolved. The V end was cut by 0 bases, the J end by 5 bases, with 11 bases between. Germline CDR1 SGHRS, CDR2 YFSETQ. This CDR3 has 14 residues. The CDR3 sequence is CASSLAGFAETQYF. CDR3 in DNA: TGCGCCAGCAGCTTGGCCGGGTTTGCGGAGACCCAGTACTTC. The full variable domain, rest sourced from reference TRBV5-1 and TRBJ2-5, is KAGVTQTPRYLIKTRGQQVTLSCSPISGHRSVSWYQQTPGQGLQFLFEYFSETQRNKGNFPGRFSGRQFSNSRSEMNVSTLELGDSALYLCASSLAGFAETQYFGPGTRLLVL.

The chain has TRBV6-5 and TRBJ2-1; no definite D call. V lost 6 bases, J lost 2 bases, and 14 bases lay in between. The CDR3 length is 15 residues. Germline V CDR1 and CDR2: MNHEY, SVGAGI. CDR3 region: CASSPTDGAYNEQFF. The CDR3 nucleotides are TGTGCCAGCAGCCCCACCGATGGAGCCTACAATGAGCAGTTCTTC.

The chain links TRBV20-1 to TRBJ2-1, with 10 bases lining up with TRBD2. Germline CDR1 and CDR2: DFQATT and SNEGSKA (reference sequence). Trimming cost V 3 bases and J 0 bases; bases outside gene matches: 5. The CDR3 spans 16 residues. The CDR3: CSASRLAGVSYNEQFF. CDR3 sequence (DNA): TGCAGTGCTAGTAGGCTAGCGGGGGTCTCCTACAATGAGCAGTTCTTC.

V gene TRBV15 combines with J gene TRBJ2-7; 7 nucleotides match TRBD2. Trimming took 1 base from V and 3 from J; bases not matched to a gene: 3. Germline loops: CDR1 LNHNV, CDR2 YYDKDF (reference sequence). This CDR3 region has 14 residues. Here the CDR3 DNA reads TGTGCCACCAGCAGAGGCCCGGGGGGCTACGAGCAGTACTTC. The encoded protein is CATSRGPGGYEQYF.

The chain joins TRBV6-5 to TRBJ1-3; TRBD1 agrees at 7 bases. The CDR3 length is 15 residues. Germline lookup yields CDR1 MNHEY and CDR2 SVGAGI. After removal of 4 bases from V and 0 bases from J, the junction contained 3 bases not matched to a gene. The DNA of the CDR3 is TGTGCCAGCAGTTCAACAGGGGTCTCTGGAAACACCATATATTTT. Its translation: CASSSTGVSGNTIYF.

CDR3: CATSRDQQVQETQYF. The CDR3 DNA is TGTGCCACCAGCAGAGATCAGCAGGTCCAAGAGACCCAGTACTTC. The chain carries TRBV15 and TRBJ2-5, with D uncertain. Trimming removed 0 bases from V and 1 base from J, with 9 bases in between. The CDR3 sequence is 15 residues long. Germline loops: CDR1 LNHNV, CDR2 YYDKDF (reference sequence). The whole variable domain, filled in from reference TRBV15 and TRBJ2-5, reads DAMVIQNPRYQVTQFGKPVTLSCSQTLNHNVMYWYQQKSSQAPKLLFHYYDKDFNNEADTPDNFQSRRPNTSFCFLDIRSPGLGDTAMYLCATSRDQQVQETQYFGPGTRLLVL.

The sample holds one count of this clone. V and J are TRBV4-1 and TRBJ2-2; TRBD1 is a possible D gene (5 bases). The CDR3 is made up of 17 amino acids. Looked up from germline, CDR1 is MGHRA and CDR2 is YSYEKL. V was clipped by 4 bases and J by 4 bases, with 19 bases between them. The CDR3 bases are TGCGCCAGCAGCCCCCGAAAGGGTAGGGGCAGCACCGGGGAGCTGTTTTTT. Residues: CASSPRKGRGSTGELFF.

This chain connects TRBV14 to TRBJ1-2, with TRBD1 matching over 7 bases. The CDR3 loop spans 13 amino acids. The germline V gene has CDR1 SGHDN and CDR2 FVKESK. The trim removed 5 bases at V and 2 bases at J, leaving 2 bases unmatched. CDR3 DNA sequence: TGTGCCAGCAGCGAGGGACAGAACTATGGCTACACCTTC. The encoded protein is CASSEGQNYGYTF.

This clone has a handful of counts. This rearrangement joins TRBV11-3 to TRBJ2-7; D remains ambiguous. The CDR3 runs 11 residues. Trimming shortened V by 5 bases and J by 2 bases, and 4 bases separated the two germline ends. Per the germline V gene, CDR1 is SGHNT and CDR2 is YENEEA. The CDR3 loop is CASSRAYEQYF. CDR3 nucleotide sequence: TGTGCCAGCAGCCGAGCCTACGAGCAGTACTTC.

The rearrangement uses TRBV7-2 and TRBJ2-1; 7 bases map to TRBD2. Trimming removed 2 bases from V and 7 bases from J; junction bases left unmatched: 2. Germline V gene sequence: CDR1 SGHTA, CDR2 FQGNSA. The CDR3 runs to 13 residues. CDR3 amino acids: CASSLSAGNEQFF. The DNA of the CDR3 is TGTGCCAGCAGCTTATCAGCGGGAAATGAGCAGTTCTTC.

This clone has just one count. The rearrangement links TRBV27 to TRBJ1-6, with D tentatively TRBD1 (5 bases). Trimming removed 4 bases at V and 5 bases at J, with 15 bases between. Germline CDR1 and CDR2: MNHEY and SMNVEV (reference sequence). The CDR3 extends over 16 amino acids. The CDR3 nucleotides read TGTGCCAGCAGTTCTGCTGGGGCGATTAATAATTCACCCCTCCACTTT. Encoded protein: CASSSAGAINNSPLHF.